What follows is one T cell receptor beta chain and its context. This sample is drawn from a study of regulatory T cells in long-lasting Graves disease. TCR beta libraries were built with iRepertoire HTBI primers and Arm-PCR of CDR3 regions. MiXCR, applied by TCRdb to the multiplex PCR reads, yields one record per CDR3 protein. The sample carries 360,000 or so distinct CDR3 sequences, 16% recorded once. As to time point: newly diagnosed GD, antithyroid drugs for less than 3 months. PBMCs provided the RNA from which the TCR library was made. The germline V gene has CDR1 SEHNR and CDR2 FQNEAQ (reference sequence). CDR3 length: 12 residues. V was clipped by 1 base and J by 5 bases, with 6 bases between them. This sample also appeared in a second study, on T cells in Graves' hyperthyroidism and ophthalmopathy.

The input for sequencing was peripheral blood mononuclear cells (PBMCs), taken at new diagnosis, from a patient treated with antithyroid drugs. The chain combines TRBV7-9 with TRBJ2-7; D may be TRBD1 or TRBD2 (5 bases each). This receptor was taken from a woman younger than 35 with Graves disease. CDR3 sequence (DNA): TGTGCCAGCAGCTTAGTGGGGGACGAGCAGTACTTC. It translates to CASSLVGDEQYF.